Below are 14 T cell receptor beta chains sequenced from a single sample in a study of blood T cell repertoires in COVID-19. Libraries were prepared by immunoSEQ multiplex PCR; TCRdb keeps only in-frame clonotypes and omits some of them. The sample includes some 65,000 clones, over 75% of them seen just once. Sequencing input: peripheral blood. The receptor source for this set is a man of 80 years or more with acute or convalescent COVID-19.

The rearrangement links TRBV6-5 to TRBJ2-7; 8 bases match TRBD2. The CDR3 loop spans 15 amino acids. V lost 6 bases to trimming and J lost 3 bases; unmatched junction nucleotides: 10. Looked up from germline, CDR1 is MNHEY and CDR2 is SVGAGI. The CDR3 is CASRPSGSSNYEQYF. The CDR3 region has the DNA TGTGCCAGCAGGCCGAGCGGGAGTTCTAACTACGAGCAGTACTTC.

V gene TRBV9 combines with J gene TRBJ1-4; TRBD1 matches 9 bases. V lost 4 bases and J lost 0; bases outside the gene matches: 7. CDR3 length equals 17 residues. Germline lookup yields CDR1 SGDLS and CDR2 YYNGEE. For the CDR3, the DNA is TGTGCCAGCAGCACGCGAACAGGGGGCGCAACTAATGAAAAACTGTTTTTT. It specifies CASSTRTGGATNEKLFF.

The CDR3 bases are TGTGCCAGCAGCCTGGGGCCTGAAGCTTTCTTT. It codes for CASSLGPEAFF. The V call is TRBV5-6, the J call TRBJ1-1; D possibly corresponds to TRBD1 (5 bases). V dropped 4 bases and J dropped 6 bases, with 7 bases sitting between them. The germline V gene has CDR1 SGHDT and CDR2 YYEEEE. This CDR3 is built from 11 residues.

This clone has only a few counts. The chain joins TRBV29-1 to TRBJ2-3; TRBD1 aligns across 7 bases. The CDR3 consists of 12 residues. CDR1 SQVTM and CDR2 ANQGSEA come from the germline V gene. The V segment lost 6 bases and the J segment 5 bases; nucleotides outside the gene matches: 5. CDR3 region: CSVRGQVDTQYF. In DNA form, the CDR3 reads TGCAGCGTCCGAGGACAGGTAGATACGCAGTATTTT.

The chain employs TRBV30 and TRBJ2-5; D uncertain. The CDR3 totals 11 residues. The V gene lost 2 bases and the J gene lost 4 bases, with 5 bases spanning the gap. The V gene's germline CDR1 is GTSNPN and CDR2 SVGIG (reference sequence). CDR3 coding DNA: TGTGCCTGGAGTATCGGAGAGACCCAGTACTTC. It encodes CAWSIGETQYF.

The chain is built from TRBV6-6 and TRBJ2-3, with 7 bases matching TRBD2. V was clipped by 6 bases and J by 5 bases; unmatched bases: 11. This CDR3 has 15 residues. Per germline, CDR1 MNHNY and CDR2 SVGAGI (reference sequence). In DNA, the CDR3 is TGTGCCAGCAGCGGCGGGAGCGGCCCCAAAGATACGCAGTATTTT. Protein: CASSGGSGPKDTQYF.

The chain links TRBV6-2 or TRBV6-3 to TRBJ2-7; TRBD2 matches 9 bases. The V segment lost 2 bases and the J segment 5 bases; nucleotides outside the gene matches: 7. Germline CDR1 and CDR2: MNHEY and SVGEGT. This CDR3 comprises 15 residues. CDR3 sequence: CASSYRSSGKNEQYF. Here the CDR3 DNA reads TGTGCCAGCAGTTACAGGTCTAGCGGGAAAAACGAGCAGTACTTC.

The rearrangement joins TRBV18 to TRBJ2-1, with 7 bases fitting TRBD2. V shed 1 base, J shed 0 bases, and the junction held 3 bases outside the gene matches. CDR1 is KGHSH and CDR2 is LQKENI in the germline V gene. CDR3 length: 16 residues. The CDR3 loop reads CASSPLSGTSYNEQFF. As DNA, the CDR3 is TGTGCCAGCTCACCACTGAGCGGGACCTCCTACAATGAGCAGTTCTTC.

V is TRBV7-9 and J is TRBJ2-2; D perhaps matches TRBD2 (6 bases). Germline V CDR1 and CDR2: SEHNR, FQNEAQ (reference sequence). With 6 bases removed from V and 4 bases from J, the gap between germline ends came to 15 bases. The CDR3 is 15 amino acids. The DNA for the CDR3 is TGTGCCAGCAGGCCCGGAGGGCCGGGCACCGGGGAGCTGTTTTTT. This codes for CASRPGGPGTGELFF.

The chain couples TRBV5-5 to TRBJ1-6; D ambiguous. Germline CDR1 SGHKS, CDR2 YYEKEE (reference sequence). The germline V and J ends were trimmed by 4 bases and 8 bases, with 10 bases remaining between them. The CDR3 has 13 residues. The chain's CDR3 is CASSRQTDSPLHF. The CDR3 DNA reads TGTGCCAGCAGCAGACAAACGGATTCACCCCTCCACTTT.

The chain couples TRBV10-1 to TRBJ2-7; 10 nucleotides align to TRBD2. Germline V CDR1 and CDR2: WNHNN, SYGVQD (reference sequence). V trimming: 2 bases; J trimming: 2 bases; junction bases outside the gene matches: 9. This CDR3 is built from 17 residues. The CDR3 spells CASSELAGEVLTYEQYF. The CDR3 DNA reads as TGCGCCAGCAGTGAGCTAGCGGGAGAGGTATTAACCTACGAGCAGTACTTC.

The chain is built from TRBV30 and TRBJ1-4; no clear D gene. The CDR3 consists of 14 residues. Germline assignment: CDR1 GTSNPN and CDR2 SVGIG (reference sequence). The ends were cut back, 0 bases at V and 5 bases at J, with 10 bases in the middle. CDR3 sequence reads: CAWSVAGLNEKLFF. DNA for the CDR3: TGTGCCTGGAGTGTGGCGGGGTTAAATGAAAAACTGTTTTTT.

In this sample, this clone turned up once. This rearrangement joins TRBV7-6 to TRBJ2-7; possible D gene TRBD2, 5 bases. V was cut by 4 bases and J by 7 bases, with 11 bases left in between. This CDR3 comprises 12 residues. Germline values: CDR1 SGHVS, CDR2 FNYEAQ. CDR3 loop: CASSSYSGEQYF. CDR3 bases: TGTGCCAGCAGCTCCTATTCGGGGGAGCAGTACTTC.

V is TRBV2 and J is TRBJ1-1, with TRBD1 identical over 9 bases. V lost 7 bases, J lost 5 bases, and 8 bases stayed unmatched. CDR1 is SNHLY, CDR2 FYNNEI, per germline. This CDR3 has 14 residues. Here the CDR3 reads CASNIQGARTEAFF. DNA of the CDR3: TGTGCCAGCAATATACAGGGGGCGCGAACTGAAGCTTTCTTT. Drawing the rest from reference TRBV2 and TRBJ1-1, the complete variable domain is EPEVTQTPSHQVTQMGQEVILRCVPISNHLYFYWYRQILGQKVEFLVSFYNNEISEKSEIFDDQFSVERPDGSNFTLKIRSTKLEDSAMYFCASNIQGARTEAFFGQGTRLTVV.